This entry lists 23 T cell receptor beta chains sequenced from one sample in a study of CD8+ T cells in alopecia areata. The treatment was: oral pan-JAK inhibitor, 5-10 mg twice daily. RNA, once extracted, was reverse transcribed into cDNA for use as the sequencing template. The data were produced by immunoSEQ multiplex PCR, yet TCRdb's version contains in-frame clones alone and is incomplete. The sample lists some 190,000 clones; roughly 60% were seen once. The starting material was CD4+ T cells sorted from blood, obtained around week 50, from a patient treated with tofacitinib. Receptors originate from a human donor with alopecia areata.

The CDR3 is CASTAGTGNSPLHF. The CDR3 nucleotides read TGTGCCAGCACTGCCGGGACGGGAAATTCACCCCTCCACTTT. V gene TRBV25-1 combines with J gene TRBJ1-6; possibly TRBD1 for D (5 bases). Trimming removed 7 bases from V and 7 bases from J, with 14 bases in between. The CDR3 is 14 residues long. Germline CDR1 MGHDK, CDR2 SYGVNS.

CDR3 loop: CAWSGPGLSYGYTF. The CDR3, as DNA: TGTGCCTGGAGTGGACCCGGGCTCTCCTATGGCTACACCTTC. The genes are TRBV30 and TRBJ1-2, with D hard to call. The V gene lost 1 base and the J gene lost 4 bases, with 13 bases spanning the gap. This CDR3 has 14 amino acids. Germline V lookup: CDR1 GTSNPN, CDR2 SVGIG (reference sequence).

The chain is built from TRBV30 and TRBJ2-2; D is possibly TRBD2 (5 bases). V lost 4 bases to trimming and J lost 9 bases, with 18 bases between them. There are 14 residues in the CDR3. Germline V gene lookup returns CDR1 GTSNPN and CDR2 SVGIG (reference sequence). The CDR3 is CAWMGGGTLRELFF. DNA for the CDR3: TGTGCCTGGATGGGCGGAGGAACTCTAAGGGAGCTGTTTTTT.

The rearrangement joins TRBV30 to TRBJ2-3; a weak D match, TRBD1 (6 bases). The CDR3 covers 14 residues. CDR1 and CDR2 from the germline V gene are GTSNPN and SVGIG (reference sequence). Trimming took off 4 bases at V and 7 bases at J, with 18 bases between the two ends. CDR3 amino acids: CAWTRQGKENTQYF. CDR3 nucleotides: TGTGCCTGGACTCGGCAGGGGAAAGAAAATACGCAGTATTTT.

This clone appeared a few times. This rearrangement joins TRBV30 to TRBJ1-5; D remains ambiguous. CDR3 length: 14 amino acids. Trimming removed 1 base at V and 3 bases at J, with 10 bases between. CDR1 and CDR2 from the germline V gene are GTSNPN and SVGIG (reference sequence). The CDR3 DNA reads TGTGCCTGGAGTGGGGCTACGGTCAATCAGCCCCAGCATTTT. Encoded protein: CAWSGATVNQPQHF.

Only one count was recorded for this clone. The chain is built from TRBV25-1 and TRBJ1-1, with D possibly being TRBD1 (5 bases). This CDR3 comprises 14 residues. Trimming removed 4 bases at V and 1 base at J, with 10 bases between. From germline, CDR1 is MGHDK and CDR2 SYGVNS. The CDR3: CASSVDGGNTEAFF. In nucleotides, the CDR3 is TGTGCCAGCAGTGTTGATGGGGGGAACACTGAAGCTTTCTTT.

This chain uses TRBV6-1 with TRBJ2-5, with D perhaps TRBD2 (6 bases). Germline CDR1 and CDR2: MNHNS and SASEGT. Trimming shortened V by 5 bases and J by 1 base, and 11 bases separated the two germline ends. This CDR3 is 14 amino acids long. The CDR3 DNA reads TGTGCCAGCAGTCCTTTCGGGGGCCAAGAGACCCAGTACTTC. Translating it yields CASSPFGGQETQYF.

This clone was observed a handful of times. CDR3 residues: CSVARDRGGYGYTF. In DNA, the CDR3 is TGCAGCGTTGCCCGGGACAGGGGAGGCTATGGCTACACCTTC. V and J are TRBV29-1 and TRBJ1-2; TRBD1 matches at 10 bases. Germline CDR1 is SQVTM and CDR2 is ANQGSEA. The CDR3 has 14 residues. V lost 4 bases and J lost 4; bases outside the gene matches: 6. Supplemented by reference TRBV29-1 and TRBJ1-2, the full variable domain reads SAVISQKPSRDICQRGTSLTIQCQVDSQVTMMFWYRQQPGQSLTLIATANQGSEATYESGFVIDKFPISRPNLTFSTLTVSNMSPEDSSIYLCSVARDRGGYGYTFGSGTRLTVV.

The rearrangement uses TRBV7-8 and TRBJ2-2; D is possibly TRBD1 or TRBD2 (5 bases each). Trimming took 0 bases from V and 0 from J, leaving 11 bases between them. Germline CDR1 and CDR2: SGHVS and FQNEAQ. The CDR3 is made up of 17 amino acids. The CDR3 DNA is TGTGCCAGCAGCTTAGCGACCCGGGGCTCGAACACCGGGGAGCTGTTTTTT. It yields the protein CASSLATRGSNTGELFF.

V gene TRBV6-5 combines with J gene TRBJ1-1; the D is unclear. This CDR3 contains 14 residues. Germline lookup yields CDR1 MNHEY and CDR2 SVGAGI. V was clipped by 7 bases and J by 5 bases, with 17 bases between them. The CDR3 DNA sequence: TGTGCCAGCATCCTTTATCGGGGATTTACTGAAGCTTTCTTT. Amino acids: CASILYRGFTEAFF.

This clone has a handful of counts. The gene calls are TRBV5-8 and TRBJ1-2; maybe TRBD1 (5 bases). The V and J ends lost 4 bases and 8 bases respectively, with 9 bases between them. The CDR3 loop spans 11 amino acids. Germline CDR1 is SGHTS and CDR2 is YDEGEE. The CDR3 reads CASSPGQGYTF. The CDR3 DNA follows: TGTGCCAGCAGCCCAGGGCAAGGCTACACCTTC. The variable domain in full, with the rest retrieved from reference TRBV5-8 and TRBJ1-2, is EAGVTQSPTHLIKTRGQQATLRCSPISGHTSVYWYQQALGLGLQFLLWYDEGEERNRGNFPPRFSGRQFPNYSSELNVNALELEDSALYLCASSPGQGYTFGSGTRLTVV.

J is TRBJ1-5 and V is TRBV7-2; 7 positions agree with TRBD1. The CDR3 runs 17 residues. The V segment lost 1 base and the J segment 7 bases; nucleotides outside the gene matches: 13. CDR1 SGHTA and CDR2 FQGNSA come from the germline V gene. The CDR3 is CASSLGGQSGAGQPQHF. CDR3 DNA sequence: TGTGCCAGCAGCTTAGGGGGACAGTCAGGGGCAGGACAGCCCCAGCATTTT.

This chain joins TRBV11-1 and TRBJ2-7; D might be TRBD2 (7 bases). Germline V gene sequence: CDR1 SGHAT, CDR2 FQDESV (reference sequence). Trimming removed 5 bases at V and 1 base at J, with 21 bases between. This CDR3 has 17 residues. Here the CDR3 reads CASSRPIQRGGSYEQYF. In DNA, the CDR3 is TGTGCCAGCAGCAGACCTATTCAGAGGGGGGGATCCTACGAGCAGTACTTC.

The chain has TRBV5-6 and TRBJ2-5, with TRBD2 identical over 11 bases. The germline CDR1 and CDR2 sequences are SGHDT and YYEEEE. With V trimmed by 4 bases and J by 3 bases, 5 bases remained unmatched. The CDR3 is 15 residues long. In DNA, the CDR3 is TGTGCCAGCAGCCCGATGGGACTAGCGGAAGAGACCCAGTACTTC. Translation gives CASSPMGLAEETQYF.

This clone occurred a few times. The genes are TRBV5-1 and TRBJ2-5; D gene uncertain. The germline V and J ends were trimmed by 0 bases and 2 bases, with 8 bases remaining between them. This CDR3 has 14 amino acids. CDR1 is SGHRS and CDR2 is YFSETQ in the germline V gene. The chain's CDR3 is CASSLVVGQETQYF. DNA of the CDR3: TGCGCCAGCAGCTTGGTGGTGGGACAAGAGACCCAGTACTTC.

CDR3 amino acids: CAWNRASSYEQYF. The CDR3 nucleotides are TGTGCCTGGAACCGGGCGAGCTCCTACGAGCAGTACTTC. The chain links TRBV30 to TRBJ2-7; D gene uncertain. Trimming took off 4 bases at V and 0 bases at J, with 10 bases between the two ends. Germline CDR1 and CDR2: GTSNPN and SVGIG (reference sequence). This CDR3 has 13 amino acids.

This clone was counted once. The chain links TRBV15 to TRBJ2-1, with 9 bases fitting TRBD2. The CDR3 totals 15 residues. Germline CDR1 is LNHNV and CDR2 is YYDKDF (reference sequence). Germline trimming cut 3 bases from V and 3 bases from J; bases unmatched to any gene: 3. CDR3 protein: CATSRDSGGYNEQFF. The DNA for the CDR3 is TGTGCCACCAGCAGGGATAGCGGGGGCTACAATGAGCAGTTCTTC.

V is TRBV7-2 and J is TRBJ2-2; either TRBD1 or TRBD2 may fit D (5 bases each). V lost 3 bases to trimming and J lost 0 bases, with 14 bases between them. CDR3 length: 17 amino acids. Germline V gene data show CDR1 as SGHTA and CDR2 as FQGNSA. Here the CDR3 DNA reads TGTGCCAGCAGCTTCCTTGCCGGGACCCCGAACACCGGGGAGCTGTTTTTT. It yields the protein CASSFLAGTPNTGELFF.

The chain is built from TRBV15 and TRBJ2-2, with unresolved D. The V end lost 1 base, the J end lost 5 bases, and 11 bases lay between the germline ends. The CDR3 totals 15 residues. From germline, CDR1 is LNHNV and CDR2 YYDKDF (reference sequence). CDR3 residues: CATSRGGVVTGELFF. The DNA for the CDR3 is TGTGCCACCAGCAGAGGCGGCGTCGTGACCGGGGAGCTGTTTTTT. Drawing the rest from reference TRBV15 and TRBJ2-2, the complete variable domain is DAMVIQNPRYQVTQFGKPVTLSCSQTLNHNVMYWYQQKSSQAPKLLFHYYDKDFNNEADTPDNFQSRRPNTSFCFLDIRSPGLGDTAMYLCATSRGGVVTGELFFGEGSRLTVL.

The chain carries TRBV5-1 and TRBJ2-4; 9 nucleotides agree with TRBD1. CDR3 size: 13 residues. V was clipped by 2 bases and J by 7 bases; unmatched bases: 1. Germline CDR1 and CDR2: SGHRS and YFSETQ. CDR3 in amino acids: CASSFGTGNIQYF. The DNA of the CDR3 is TGCGCCAGCAGCTTCGGGACAGGGAACATTCAGTACTTC.

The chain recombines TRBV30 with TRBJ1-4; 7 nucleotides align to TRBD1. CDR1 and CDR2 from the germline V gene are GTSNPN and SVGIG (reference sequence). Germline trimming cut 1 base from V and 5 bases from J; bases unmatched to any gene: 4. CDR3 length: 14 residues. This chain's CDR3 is CAWSGGQPNEKLFF. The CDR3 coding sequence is TGTGCCTGGAGTGGGGGACAGCCAAATGAAAAACTGTTTTTT.

Here the CDR3 reads CASSVEDRRESYGYTF. CDR3 nucleotides: TGTGCCAGCAGCGTAGAGGATAGGCGGGAGAGCTATGGCTACACCTTC. This sequence joins TRBV9 and TRBJ1-2; D gene uncertain. V lost 0 bases to trimming and J lost 4 bases, with 16 bases between them. Germline V gives CDR1 SGDLS, CDR2 YYNGEE. This CDR3 comprises 16 residues. Full variable domain (missing parts from reference TRBV9 and TRBJ1-2): DSGVTQTPKHLITATGQRVTLRCSPRSGDLSVYWYQQSLDQGLQFLIQYYNGEERAKGNILERFSAQQFPDLHSELNLSSLELGDSALYFCASSVEDRRESYGYTFGSGTRLTVV.

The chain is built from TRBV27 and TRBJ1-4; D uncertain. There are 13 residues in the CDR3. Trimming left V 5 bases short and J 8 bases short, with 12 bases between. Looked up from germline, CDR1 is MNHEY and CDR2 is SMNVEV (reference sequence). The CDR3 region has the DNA TGTGCCAGCAGTCCACGACTCGGGGAAAAACTGTTTTTT. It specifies CASSPRLGEKLFF.